The rows below give T cell receptor beta chains drawn from one sample of a study of cytomegalovirus exposure and HLA in healthy donors. Clones were sequenced by immunoSEQ multiplex PCR, and TCRdb holds only the in-frame ones, with some missing. The repertoire has approximately 110,000 clones, about 78% of them found once; the top ten carry nearly 8.5%. Material: PBMCs. These receptors were collected from a woman in her 40s in good health and CMV-seropositive. Both conserved end residues are trimmed from each CDR3.

j_call v_call cdr3_aa
TRBJ2-1 TRBV7-2 ASSPGALAGGLEQF
TRBJ1-1 TRBV4-3 ASSQDLGGGTEAF
TRBJ2-7 TRBV5-6 ASSRRDTPPHEQY
TRBJ1-4 TRBV10-3 AISEPTATNEKLF
TRBJ1-4 TRBV29-1 SVVGDSTSTNEKLF
TRBJ2-3 TRBV2 ASKAGTASSSTDTQY
TRBJ1-1 TRBV19 ASIPSGEDSTEAF
TRBJ2-1 TRBV7-3 ASSSLAGGLNEQF
TRBJ2-4 TRBV6-1 ASSEDRESKNIQY
TRBJ1-5 TRBV6-1 ASSAQGTQPQH
TRBJ2-3 TRBV7-8 ASSFGVLGDTQY
TRBJ1-2 TRBV7-9 ASRPQGEGRNYGYT
TRBJ1-4 TRBV7-9 ASSTSGGTNEKLF
TRBJ1-2 TRBV29-1 SVDGGQGIGYT
TRBJ2-1 TRBV7-9 ASSLLAGAYNEQF
TRBJ1-6 TRBV5-1 ASSLATTGGVNSPLH
TRBJ2-7 TRBV2 ASSDSRLAGDEQY
TRBJ2-5 TRBV9 ASSVRGRMGQETQY
TRBJ1-6 TRBV10-2 ASSDRRNSPLH
TRBJ1-4 TRBV27 ASSLSQIEKLF
TRBJ2-5 TRBV23-1 ASSHQTGGQETQY
TRBJ2-3 TRBV5-4 ASSSASWQGASTDTQY
TRBJ2-7 TRBV6-1 ASSGTGTVYEQY
TRBJ2-5 TRBV25-1 ASSAQRDRGRSTETQY
TRBJ1-2 TRBV6-5 ASSQDRGYGYT
TRBJ1-4 TRBV9 ASSVDPGLREKLF
TRBJ1-2 TRBV6-5 ASSYGHGGDGYT
TRBJ1-6 TRBV5-4 ASSFLDRGLKHLH
TRBJ1-4 TRBV4-2 ASSQGGSKSEKLF
TRBJ1-1 TRBV18 ASSLQGNTEAF
TRBJ1-2 TRBV7-6 ASSLAGRQGSYGYT
TRBJ2-3 TRBV6-5 ASSYSPSGVGDTQY
TRBJ1-5 TRBV7-9 ASSLEGPNQPQH
TRBJ2-1 TRBV7-9 ASSLQLAAYNEQF
TRBJ1-1 TRBV6-5 ASSYHATGEGAF
TRBJ2-1 TRBV11-1 ASSLIRQGTDNEQF
TRBJ1-1 TRBV12-5 ASGAGVNTEAF
TRBJ2-7 TRBV7-9 ASSLYDNSYEQY
TRBJ2-2 TRBV6-5 ASSYGASTGELF
TRBJ2-5 TRBV5-4 ASSPRGTETQY
TRBJ1-2 TRBV5-6 ASSPGQLYGYT
TRBJ1-5 TRBV6-1 ASSEYAGGGGQPQH
TRBJ2-5 TRBV6-5 ASSYRGWETQY
TRBJ2-2 TRBV7-9 ASTKGDTGELF
TRBJ1-1 TRBV19 ASRADSNTEAF
TRBJ1-1 TRBV7-6 ASSLGMNTEAF
TRBJ2-7 TRBV29-1 STSQGGEQY
TRBJ1-3 TRBV19 ASSIDDSSGNTIY
TRBJ2-7 TRBV11-2 ASSLAPGLAYEQY
TRBJ1-1 TRBV11-2 ASSGRRNTEAF